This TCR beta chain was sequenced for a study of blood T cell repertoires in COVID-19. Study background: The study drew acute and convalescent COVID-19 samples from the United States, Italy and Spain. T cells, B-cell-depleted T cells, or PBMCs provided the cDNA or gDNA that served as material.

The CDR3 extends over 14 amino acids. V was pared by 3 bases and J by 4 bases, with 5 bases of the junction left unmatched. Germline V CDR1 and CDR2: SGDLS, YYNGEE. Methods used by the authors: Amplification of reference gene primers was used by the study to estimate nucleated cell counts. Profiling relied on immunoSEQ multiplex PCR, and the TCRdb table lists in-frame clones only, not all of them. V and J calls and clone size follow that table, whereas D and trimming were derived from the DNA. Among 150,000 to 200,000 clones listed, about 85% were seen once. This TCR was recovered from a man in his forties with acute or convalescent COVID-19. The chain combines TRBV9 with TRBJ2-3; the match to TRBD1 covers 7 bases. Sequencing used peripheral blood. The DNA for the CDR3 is TGTGCCAGCAGCGGAGACAGGGTTGCAGATACGCAGTATTTT. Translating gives CASSGDRVADTQYF.